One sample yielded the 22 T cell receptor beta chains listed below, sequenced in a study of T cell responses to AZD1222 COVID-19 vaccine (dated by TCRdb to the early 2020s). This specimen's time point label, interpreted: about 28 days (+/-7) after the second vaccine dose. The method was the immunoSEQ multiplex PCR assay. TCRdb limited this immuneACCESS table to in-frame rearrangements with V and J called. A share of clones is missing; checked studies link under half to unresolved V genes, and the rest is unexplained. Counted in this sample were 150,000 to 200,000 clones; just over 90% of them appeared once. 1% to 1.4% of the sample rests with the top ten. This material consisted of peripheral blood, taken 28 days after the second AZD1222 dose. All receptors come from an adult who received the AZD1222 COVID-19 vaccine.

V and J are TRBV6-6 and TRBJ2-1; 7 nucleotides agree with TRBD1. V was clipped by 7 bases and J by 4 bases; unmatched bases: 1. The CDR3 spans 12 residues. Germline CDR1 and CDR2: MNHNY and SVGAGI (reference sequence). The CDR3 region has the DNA TGTGCCAGCACAGGGGGATACAATGAGCAGTTCTTC. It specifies CASTGGYNEQFF.

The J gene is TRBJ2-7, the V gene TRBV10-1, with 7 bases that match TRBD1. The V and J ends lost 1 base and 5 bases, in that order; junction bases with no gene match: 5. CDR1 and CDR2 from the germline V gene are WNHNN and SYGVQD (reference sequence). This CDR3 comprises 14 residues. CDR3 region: CASSEWTGAHEQYF. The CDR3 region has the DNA TGCGCCAGCAGTGAGTGGACAGGAGCCCACGAGCAGTACTTC.

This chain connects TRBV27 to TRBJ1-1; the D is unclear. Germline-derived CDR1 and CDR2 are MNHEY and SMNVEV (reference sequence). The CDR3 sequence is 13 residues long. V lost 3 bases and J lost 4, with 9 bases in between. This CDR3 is CASSFARGTEAFF. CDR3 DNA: TGTGCCAGCAGTTTTGCCCGGGGCACTGAAGCTTTCTTT.

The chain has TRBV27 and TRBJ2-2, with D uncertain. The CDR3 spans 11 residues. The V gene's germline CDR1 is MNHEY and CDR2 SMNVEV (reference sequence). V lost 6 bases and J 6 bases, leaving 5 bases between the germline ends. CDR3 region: CASSAPGELFF. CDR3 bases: TGTGCCAGCAGCGCTCCCGGGGAGCTGTTTTTT.

In DNA, the CDR3 is TGTGCCAGCAGCTTAGATCCCAGCGGGGGATTAGATACGCAGTATTTT. Translation gives CASSLDPSGGLDTQYF. The genes are TRBV11-3 and TRBJ2-3; 8 bases are a match to TRBD2. Trimming took 0 bases from V and 5 from J; bases not matched to a gene: 7. In germline, CDR1 is SGHNT, CDR2 YENEEA. This CDR3 has 16 amino acids.

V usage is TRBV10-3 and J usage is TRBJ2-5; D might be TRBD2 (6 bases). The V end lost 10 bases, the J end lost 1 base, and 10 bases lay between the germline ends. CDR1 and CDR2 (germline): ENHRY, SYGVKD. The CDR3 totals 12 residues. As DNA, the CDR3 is TGTGCCACCGAGGGACTCCAAGAGACCCAGTACTTC. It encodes CATEGLQETQYF.

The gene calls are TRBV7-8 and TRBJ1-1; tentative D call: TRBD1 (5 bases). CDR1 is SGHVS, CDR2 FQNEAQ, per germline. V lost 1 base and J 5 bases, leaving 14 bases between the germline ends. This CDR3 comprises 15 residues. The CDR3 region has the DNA TGTGCCAGCAGCTTAGGAGACAGCTTTTGGACTGAAGCTTTCTTT. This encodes CASSLGDSFWTEAFF.

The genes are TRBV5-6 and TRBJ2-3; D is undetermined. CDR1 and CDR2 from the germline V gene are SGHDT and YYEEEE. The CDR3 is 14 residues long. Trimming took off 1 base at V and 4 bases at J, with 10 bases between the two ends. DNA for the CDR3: TGTGCCAGCAGCTTGATAGGCAAGGCAGATACGCAGTATTTT. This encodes CASSLIGKADTQYF.

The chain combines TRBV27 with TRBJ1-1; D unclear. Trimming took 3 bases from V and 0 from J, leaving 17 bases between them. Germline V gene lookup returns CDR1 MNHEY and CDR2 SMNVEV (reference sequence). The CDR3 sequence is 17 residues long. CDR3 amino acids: CASSFLRADKLNTEAFF. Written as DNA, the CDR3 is TGTGCCAGCAGTTTCTTGAGAGCTGACAAATTGAACACTGAAGCTTTCTTT.

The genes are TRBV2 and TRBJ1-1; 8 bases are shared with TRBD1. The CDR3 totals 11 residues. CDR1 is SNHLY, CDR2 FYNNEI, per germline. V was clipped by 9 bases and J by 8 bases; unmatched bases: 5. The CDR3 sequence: CARNRGAEAFF. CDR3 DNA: TGTGCCAGGAACAGGGGGGCCGAAGCTTTCTTT.

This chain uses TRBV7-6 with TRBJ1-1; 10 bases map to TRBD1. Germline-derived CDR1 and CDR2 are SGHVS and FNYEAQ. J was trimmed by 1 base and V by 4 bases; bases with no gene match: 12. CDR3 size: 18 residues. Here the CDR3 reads CASSSDYRDRGRNTEAFF. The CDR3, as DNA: TGTGCCAGCAGCTCCGATTACCGGGACAGGGGCAGGAACACTGAAGCTTTCTTT.

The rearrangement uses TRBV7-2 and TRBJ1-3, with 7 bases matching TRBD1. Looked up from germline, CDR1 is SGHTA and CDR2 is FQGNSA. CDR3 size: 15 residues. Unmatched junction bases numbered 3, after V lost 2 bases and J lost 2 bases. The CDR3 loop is CASSLSGGTGNTIYF. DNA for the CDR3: TGTGCCAGCAGCTTATCAGGGGGGACTGGAAACACCATATATTTT.

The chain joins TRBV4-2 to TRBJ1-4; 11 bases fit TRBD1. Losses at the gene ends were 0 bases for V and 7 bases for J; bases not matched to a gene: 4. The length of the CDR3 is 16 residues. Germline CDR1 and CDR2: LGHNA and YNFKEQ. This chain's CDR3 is CASSQDRGQGAEKLFF. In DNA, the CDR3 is TGTGCCAGCAGCCAAGATCGAGGACAGGGGGCTGAAAAACTGTTTTTT.

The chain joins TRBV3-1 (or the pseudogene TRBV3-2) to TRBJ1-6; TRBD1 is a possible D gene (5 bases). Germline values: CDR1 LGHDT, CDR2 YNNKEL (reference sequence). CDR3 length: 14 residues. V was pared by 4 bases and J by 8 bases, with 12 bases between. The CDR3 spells CASSPLAGHSPLHF. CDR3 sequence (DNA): TGTGCCAGCAGCCCCCTGGCAGGGCATTCACCCCTCCACTTT.

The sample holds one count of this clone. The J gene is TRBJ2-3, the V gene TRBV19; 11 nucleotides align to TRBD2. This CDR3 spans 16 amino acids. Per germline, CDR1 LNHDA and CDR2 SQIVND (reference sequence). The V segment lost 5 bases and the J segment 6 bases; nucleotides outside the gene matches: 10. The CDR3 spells CASSLLAGALRDTQYF. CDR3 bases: TGTGCCAGTAGTCTACTAGCGGGGGCCTTGCGGGATACGCAGTATTTT.

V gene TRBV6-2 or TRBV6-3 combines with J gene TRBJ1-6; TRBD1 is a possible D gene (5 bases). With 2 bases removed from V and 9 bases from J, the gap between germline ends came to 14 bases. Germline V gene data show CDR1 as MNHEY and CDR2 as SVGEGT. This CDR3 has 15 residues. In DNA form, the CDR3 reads TGTGCCAGCAGTTACAGGTTCACGGGGGGTTCACCCCTCCACTTT. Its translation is CASSYRFTGGSPLHF.

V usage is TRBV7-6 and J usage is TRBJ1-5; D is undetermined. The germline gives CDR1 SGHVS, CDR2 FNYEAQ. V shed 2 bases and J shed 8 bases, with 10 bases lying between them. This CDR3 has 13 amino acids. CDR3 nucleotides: TGTGCCAGCAGCTTAAGTACCCTTGAGCCCCAGCATTTT. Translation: CASSLSTLEPQHF. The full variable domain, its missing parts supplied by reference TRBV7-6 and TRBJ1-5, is GAGVSQSPRYKVTKRGQDVALRCDPISGHVSLYWYRQALGQGPEFLTYFNYEAQQDKSGLPNDRFSAERPEGSISTLTIQRTEQRDSAMYRCASSLSTLEPQHFGDGTRLSIL.

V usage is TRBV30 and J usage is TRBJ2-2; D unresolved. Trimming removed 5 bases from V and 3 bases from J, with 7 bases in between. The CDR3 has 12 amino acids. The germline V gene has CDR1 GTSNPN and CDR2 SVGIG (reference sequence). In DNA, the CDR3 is TGTGCCTGGGGGGTGTACACCGGGGAGCTGTTTTTT. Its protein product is CAWGVYTGELFF.

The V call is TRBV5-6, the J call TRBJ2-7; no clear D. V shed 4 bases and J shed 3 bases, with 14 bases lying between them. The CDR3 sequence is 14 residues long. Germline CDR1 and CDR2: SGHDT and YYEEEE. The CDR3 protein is CASSAVRAFYEQYF. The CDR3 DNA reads TGTGCCAGCAGCGCCGTAAGAGCCTTCTACGAGCAGTACTTC.

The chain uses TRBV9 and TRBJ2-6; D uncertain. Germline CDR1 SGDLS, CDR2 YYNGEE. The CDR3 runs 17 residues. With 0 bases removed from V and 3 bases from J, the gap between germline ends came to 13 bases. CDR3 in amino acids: CASSVGAVQFGANVLTF. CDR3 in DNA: TGTGCCAGCAGCGTAGGGGCAGTTCAATTTGGGGCCAACGTCCTGACTTTC.

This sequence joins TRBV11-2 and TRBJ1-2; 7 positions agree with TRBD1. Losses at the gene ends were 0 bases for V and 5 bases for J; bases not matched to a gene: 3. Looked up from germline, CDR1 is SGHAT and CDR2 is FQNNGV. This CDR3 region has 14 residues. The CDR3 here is CASSLEVRGYGYTF. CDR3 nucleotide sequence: TGTGCCAGCAGCTTAGAAGTCAGGGGGTATGGCTACACCTTC.

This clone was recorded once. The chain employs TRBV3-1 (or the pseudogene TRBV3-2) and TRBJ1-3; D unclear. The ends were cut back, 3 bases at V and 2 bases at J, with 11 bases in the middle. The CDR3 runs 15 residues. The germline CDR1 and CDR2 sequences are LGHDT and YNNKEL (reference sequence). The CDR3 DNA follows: TGTGCCAGCAGCCATCTTGGTCCCGCTGGAAACACCATATATTTT. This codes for CASSHLGPAGNTIYF.